The next 17 T cell receptor beta chains were all read from a single sample in a study of blood T cell repertoires in COVID-19. Profiled with immunoSEQ multiplex PCR; TCRdb holds only in-frame clones, not every one. The repertoire holds about 120,000 clones, 70% to 90% seen once, with 2% to 2.5% in the top ten. Specimen: peripheral blood. These receptors were obtained from a man younger than 40 with acute or convalescent COVID-19.

The chain is built from TRBV10-1 and TRBJ1-2; 8 bases line up with TRBD1. CDR3 length: 11 residues. Germline V gene sequence: CDR1 WNHNN, CDR2 SYGVQD (reference sequence). The V segment lost 11 bases and the J segment 5 bases; nucleotides outside the gene matches: 4. The CDR3 DNA follows: TGCGCCGCGGACAGGGCATATGGCTACACCTTC. Translating it yields CAADRAYGYTF.

The chain couples TRBV2 to TRBJ1-2; 12 nucleotides line up with TRBD1. V lost 8 bases, J lost 4 bases, and 5 bases stayed unmatched. CDR1 is SNHLY, CDR2 FYNNEI, per germline. The CDR3 covers 14 residues. CDR3 sequence reads: CASCRDRGLYGYTF. The CDR3, as DNA: TGTGCCAGCTGCCGGGACAGGGGGCTCTATGGCTACACCTTC.

V and J are TRBV5-4 and TRBJ1-1; D might be TRBD1 (6 bases). Germline V gene sequence: CDR1 SGHNT, CDR2 YYREEE (reference sequence). This CDR3 spans 14 amino acids. The V end was cut by 0 bases, the J end by 9 bases, with 15 bases between. Here the CDR3 DNA reads TGTGCCAGCAGCTTGGCTGAGGACAGCCGCAAAGCTTTCTTT. Residues: CASSLAEDSRKAFF.

This sequence joins TRBV19 and TRBJ2-1; 12 bases line up with TRBD2. With 5 bases clipped from V and 6 bases from J, the junction kept 2 bases outside the gene matches. The CDR3 is 14 amino acids. Looked up from germline, CDR1 is LNHDA and CDR2 is SQIVND (reference sequence). CDR3 DNA sequence: TGTGCCAGTAGTGGACTAGCGGGATCCAATGAGCAGTTCTTC. Amino acids: CASSGLAGSNEQFF.

The V call is TRBV6-5, the J call TRBJ1-4; the match to TRBD1 covers 8 bases. V was clipped by 10 bases and J by 0 bases; unmatched bases: 7. The CDR3 extends over 15 amino acids. The germline CDR1 and CDR2 sequences are MNHEY and SVGAGI. The CDR3 nucleotides read TGTGCCACCGGACAGGGAATCACAACTAATGAAAAACTGTTTTTT. Its protein is CATGQGITTNEKLFF.

The V and J genes are TRBV18 and TRBJ1-3; D is unclear. The CDR3 runs 18 residues. The V end was cut by 2 bases, the J end by 0 bases, with 17 bases between. Germline V gives CDR1 KGHSH, CDR2 LQKENI. CDR3 in amino acids: CASSPSPPGRHSGNTIYF. In DNA, the CDR3 is TGTGCCAGCTCACCATCTCCCCCAGGTCGCCACTCTGGAAACACCATATATTTT.

This clone was observed once. The chain couples TRBV7-6 to TRBJ2-6, with TRBD1 matching over 8 bases. Germline V gene data show CDR1 as SGHVS and CDR2 as FNYEAQ. V lost 8 bases and J lost 1; bases outside the gene matches: 7. This CDR3 contains 16 residues. This CDR3 is CASGQGQMSGANVLTF. The DNA of the CDR3 is TGTGCCAGCGGACAGGGCCAGATGTCTGGGGCCAACGTCCTGACTTTC.

The rearrangement links TRBV7-3 to TRBJ1-2; D gene uncertain. The ends were cut back, 5 bases at V and 1 base at J, with 14 bases in the middle. The CDR3 spans 15 residues. The germline V gene has CDR1 SGHTA and CDR2 FQGTGA. The CDR3 DNA reads TGTGCCAGCAGCCCCCGAGCGGCAGATAACTATGGCTACACCTTC. This translates into CASSPRAADNYGYTF.

The chain joins TRBV10-3 to TRBJ2-1; TRBD2 matches 8 bases. In germline, CDR1 is ENHRY, CDR2 SYGVKD. V lost 0 bases, J lost 10 bases, and 14 bases stayed unmatched. The CDR3 is 17 residues long. The CDR3 nucleotides read TGTGCCATCAGTGAGTCGGGGAGCGGGAGACTCACTAGGGAGCAGTTCTTC. The encoded protein is CAISESGSGRLTREQFF.

The V and J genes are TRBV24-1 and TRBJ1-5; tentatively, D is TRBD1 (6 bases). The V gene's germline CDR1 is KGHDR and CDR2 SFDVKD. This CDR3 comprises 15 residues. The V gene lost 3 bases and the J gene lost 6 bases, with 14 bases spanning the gap. The CDR3 DNA reads TGTGCCACCAGTGATGACAGGCGTCCAAGTCAGCCCCAGCATTTT. It encodes CATSDDRRPSQPQHF.

V usage is TRBV5-1 and J usage is TRBJ2-2; D gene ambiguous. With 3 bases removed from V and 10 bases from J, the gap between germline ends came to 16 bases. The CDR3 sequence is 14 residues long. Germline assignment: CDR1 SGHRS and CDR2 YFSETQ. CDR3 loop: CASSYAGFRVELFF. In DNA form, the CDR3 reads TGCGCCAGCAGCTACGCCGGGTTCCGGGTGGAGCTGTTTTTT.

This clone was found once. The chain has TRBV5-1 and TRBJ2-5; TRBD1 is a possible D gene (5 bases). Per germline, CDR1 SGHRS and CDR2 YFSETQ. V was clipped by 0 bases and J by 4 bases, with 10 bases between them. This CDR3 comprises 14 residues. CDR3: CASSLAGQGETQYF. DNA of the CDR3: TGCGCCAGCAGCTTGGCCGGGCAGGGAGAGACCCAGTACTTC.

The chain employs TRBV2 and TRBJ2-7; weak D call: TRBD2 (6 bases). V lost 6 bases to trimming and J lost 4 bases, with 19 bases between them. The CDR3 is 15 amino acids. The V gene's germline CDR1 is SNHLY and CDR2 FYNNEI. The CDR3 DNA follows: TGTGCCAGCAGGACCGGGAACCAGGCGGGATACGAGCAGTACTTC. Translating it yields CASRTGNQAGYEQYF. Drawing the rest from reference TRBV2 and TRBJ2-7, the complete variable domain is EPEVTQTPSHQVTQMGQEVILRCVPISNHLYFYWYRQILGQKVEFLVSFYNNEISEKSEIFDDQFSVERPDGSNFTLKIRSTKLEDSAMYFCASRTGNQAGYEQYFGPGTRLTVT.

A word on this clone: The junction differs from germline at one of its ends, possibly a read error. The V gene is TRBV6-1, the J gene TRBJ2-3; D gene unclear. CDR1 and CDR2 (germline): MNHNS, SASEGT. The length of the CDR3 is 14 residues. The CDR3 region is CASREGGRTDTQYF. DNA for the CDR3: TGTGCCAGCAGGGAAGGCGGTCGCACAGATACGCAGTATTTT.

Comments on this clone: The same CDR3 also results from other DNA sequences found in this sample. The chain's CDR3 is CASTRTENYGYTF. The CDR3 bases are TGTGCCAGCACCAGGACAGAGAACTATGGCTACACCTTC. The chain is built from TRBV6-5 and TRBJ1-2; TRBD1 is a possible D gene (6 bases). Trimming left V 7 bases short and J 2 bases short, with 11 bases between. Germline-derived CDR1 and CDR2 are MNHEY and SVGAGI. The CDR3 is 13 amino acids.

The chain joins TRBV9 to TRBJ1-1; no definite D call. Germline V gives CDR1 SGDLS, CDR2 YYNGEE. CDR3 length: 13 amino acids. The ends were cut back, 0 bases at V and 1 base at J, with 4 bases in the middle. The CDR3 DNA is TGTGCCAGCAGCGTAGCTACGAACACTGAAGCTTTCTTT. Protein sequence: CASSVATNTEAFF.

V gene TRBV7-9 combines with J gene TRBJ2-5, with D perhaps matching TRBD2 (6 bases). The germline CDR1 and CDR2 sequences are SEHNR and FQNEAQ (reference sequence). Deletions cut 5 bases from V and 2 bases from J, with 12 bases between. This CDR3 region has 14 residues. For the CDR3, the DNA is TGTGCCAGCAGCCTAGGCGGGGTTCAAGAGACCCAGTACTTC. Translated: CASSLGGVQETQYF.